Only one count was recorded for the clone carrying this T cell receptor (beta chain). The target antigen is unknown. The data were obtained in a study of cytomegalovirus exposure and HLA in healthy donors. This PCR relied on a set of 60 Vbeta primers and 13 Jbeta primers. Using immunoSEQ multiplex PCR, the repertoire was profiled, and TCRdb retains in-frame clones only, with some absent. The table includes 150,000 to 200,000 clones, more than 70% detected once. Germline lookup yields CDR1 SNHLY and CDR2 FYNNEI. V lost 6 bases to trimming and J lost 5 bases; unmatched junction nucleotides: 8. The CDR3 length is 15 residues. Findings of the study overall: Researchers reported in a later analysis that a missense DCLRE1C variant was tied to TCR beta V- and J-gene trimming.

The V gene is TRBV2, the J gene TRBJ2-7; 12 bases line up with TRBD2. Sequenced input: PBMCs. This receptor was obtained from a girl aged 10-17 years in good health and CMV-seronegative. CDR3 DNA: TGTGCCAGCAGCCTACTAGCGGGGGGCGGGAACGAGCAGTACTTC. The encoded protein is CASSLLAGGGNEQYF. The full variable domain, with the rest looked up from reference TRBV2 and TRBJ2-7, is EPEVTQTPSHQVTQMGQEVILRCVPISNHLYFYWYRQILGQKVEFLVSFYNNEISEKSEIFDDQFSVERPDGSNFTLKIRSTKLEDSAMYFCASSLLAGGGNEQYFGPGTRLTVT.